The clone carrying this T cell receptor beta chain was observed once. Deletions cut 1 base from V and 4 bases from J, with 11 bases between. CDR1 is LGHDT and CDR2 is YNNKEL in the germline V gene (reference sequence). CDR3 length: 14 residues. With random hexamers, about 0.5 to 1 ug RNA was reverse transcribed. TCRdb reanalysed the immunoSEQ multiplex PCR reads using MiXCR and keeps one entry per CDR3 protein. The sample consists of approximately 230,000 distinct CDR3 sequences, 85% to 95% of them appearing once. The data stem from a study of CD8 T cells in Susac syndrome. The sequencing input was CD4+ T cells from PBMCs. The receptor's source is a human donor with multiple sclerosis. This chain connects TRBV3-1 to TRBJ2-7, with D possibly being TRBD1 (5 bases). This CDR3 reads CASSQGARAYEQYF. The CDR3 DNA reads as TGTGCCAGCAGCCAAGGGGCCAGGGCGTACGAGCAGTACTTC.